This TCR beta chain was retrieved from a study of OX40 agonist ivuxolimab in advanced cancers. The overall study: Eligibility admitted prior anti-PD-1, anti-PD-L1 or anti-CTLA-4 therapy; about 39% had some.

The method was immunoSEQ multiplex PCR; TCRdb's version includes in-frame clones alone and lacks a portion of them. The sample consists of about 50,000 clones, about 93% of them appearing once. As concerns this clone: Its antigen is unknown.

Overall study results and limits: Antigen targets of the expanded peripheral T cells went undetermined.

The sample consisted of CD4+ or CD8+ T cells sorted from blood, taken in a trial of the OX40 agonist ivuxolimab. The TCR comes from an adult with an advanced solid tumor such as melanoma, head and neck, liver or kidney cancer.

The CDR3 DNA reads as TGTGCCAGCAGTATGGGACTAGCGGGAGTGAATGAGCAGTTCTTC. Translation gives CASSMGLAGVNEQFF. The chain uses TRBV27 and TRBJ2-1; 14 bases line up with TRBD2. The CDR3 runs 15 residues. V lost 5 bases, J lost 7 bases, and 4 bases stayed unmatched. Looked up from germline, CDR1 is MNHEY and CDR2 is SMNVEV (reference sequence).